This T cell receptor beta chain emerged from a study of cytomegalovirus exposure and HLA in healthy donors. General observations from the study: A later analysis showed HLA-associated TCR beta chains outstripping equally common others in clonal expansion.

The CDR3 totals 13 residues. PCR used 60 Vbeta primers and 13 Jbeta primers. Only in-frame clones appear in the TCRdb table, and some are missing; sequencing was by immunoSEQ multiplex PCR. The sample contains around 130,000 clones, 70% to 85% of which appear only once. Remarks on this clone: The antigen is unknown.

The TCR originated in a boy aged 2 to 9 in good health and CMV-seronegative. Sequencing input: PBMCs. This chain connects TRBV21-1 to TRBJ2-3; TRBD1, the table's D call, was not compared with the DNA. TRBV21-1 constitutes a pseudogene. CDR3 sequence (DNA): TGTGCCAGCAGGGTACAGGGGGCAGATACGCAGTATTTT. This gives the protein CASRVQGADTQYF.